Only a few counts were recorded for the clone carrying this T cell receptor beta chain. No antigen is known for it. This specimen belongs to a study of response to subunit inactivated influenza vaccine. Each CDR3 protein is one row after TCRdb ran MiXCR on the RT-PCR reads. This sample has around 530,000 distinct CDR3 sequences; 16% occur once, and the top ten carry less than 4%. Whole-study findings and limits: Authors suggested seasonal influenza vaccinations each recruit few new T cells.

The CDR3 covers 14 residues. Between the trimmed V and J ends, which lost 1 base and 5 bases, there was a span of 11 bases. The germline CDR1 and CDR2 sequences are LGHNA and YSLEER. The chain has TRBV4-3 and TRBJ1-2; D uncertain. Sequenced material: CD4+ T cells sorted from PBMCs, taken around 25 months after vaccination. This TCR was recovered from a man between 50 and 75 years old who received an inactivated influenza vaccine. CDR3 DNA sequence: TGCGCCAGCAGCCAAGTGCCACTCGGTTATGGCTACACCTTC. It is translated as CASSQVPLGYGYTF.